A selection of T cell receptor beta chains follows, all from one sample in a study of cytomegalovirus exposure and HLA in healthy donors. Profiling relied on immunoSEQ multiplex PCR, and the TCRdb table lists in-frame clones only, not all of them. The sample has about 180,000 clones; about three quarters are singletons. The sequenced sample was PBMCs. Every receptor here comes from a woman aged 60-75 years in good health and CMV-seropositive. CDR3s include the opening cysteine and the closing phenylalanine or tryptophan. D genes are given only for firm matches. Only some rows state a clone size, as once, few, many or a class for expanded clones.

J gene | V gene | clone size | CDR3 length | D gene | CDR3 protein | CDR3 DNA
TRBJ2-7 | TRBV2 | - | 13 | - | CASSEGLAYEQYF | TGTGCCAGCAGTGAGGGGCTGGCCTACGAGCAGTACTTC
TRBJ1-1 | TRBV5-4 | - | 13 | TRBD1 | CASSFLQGSEAFF | TGTGCCAGCAGCTTCTTACAGGGGTCTGAAGCTTTCTTT
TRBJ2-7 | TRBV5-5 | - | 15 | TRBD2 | CASSAGLADSYEQYF | TGTGCCAGCAGCGCCGGACTAGCTGACTCCTACGAGCAGTACTTC
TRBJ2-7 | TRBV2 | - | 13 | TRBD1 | CASSPGQGVEQYF | TGTGCCAGCAGTCCCGGACAGGGGGTCGAGCAGTACTTC
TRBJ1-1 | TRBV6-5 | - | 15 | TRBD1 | CASSPRWTGVTEAFF | TGTGCCAGCAGTCCTCGTTGGACAGGGGTCACTGAAGCTTTCTTT
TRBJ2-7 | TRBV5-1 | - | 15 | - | CASSLRGTRIYEQYF | TGCGCCAGCAGCTTGAGGGGGACAAGAATCTACGAGCAGTACTTC
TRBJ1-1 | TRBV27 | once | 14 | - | CASSLFGGGTEAFF | TGTGCCAGCAGTTTATTTGGGGGGGGTACTGAAGCTTTCTTT
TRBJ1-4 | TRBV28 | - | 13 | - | CASSFGLNEKLFF | TGTGCCAGCAGTTTTGGACTTAATGAAAAACTGTTTTTT
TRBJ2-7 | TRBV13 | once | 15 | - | CASSLLASASYEQYF | TGTGCCAGCAGCTTACTAGCGTCCGCCTCCTACGAGCAGTACTTC
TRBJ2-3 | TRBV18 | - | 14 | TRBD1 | CASSRGTDGDTQYF | TGTGCCAGCTCACGAGGGACAGACGGGGATACGCAGTATTTT